The present TCR beta chain was sequenced within a study of blood T cell repertoires in COVID-19. About the research overall: The analysed material was cDNA or gDNA that came from T cells, B-cell-depleted T cells, or PBMCs.

Germline V gene sequence: CDR1 MNHEY, CDR2 SVGAGI. The CDR3 loop spans 15 amino acids. Trimming took off 6 bases at V and 5 bases at J, with 19 bases between the two ends. Sequencing used immunoSEQ multiplex PCR; TCRdb keeps in-frame clones, though not all of them. Here the sample spans about 200,000 clones, 80% being singletons. The clonotype was recovered from a man between 60 and 75 years old with acute or convalescent COVID-19. Sequences were obtained from peripheral blood. The chain combines TRBV6-5 with TRBJ1-2, with D perhaps TRBD1 (6 bases). Here the CDR3 DNA reads TGTGCCAGCAGCCGCGGACAGCCGCGCGGATATGGCTACACCTTC. This gives the protein CASSRGQPRGYGYTF.